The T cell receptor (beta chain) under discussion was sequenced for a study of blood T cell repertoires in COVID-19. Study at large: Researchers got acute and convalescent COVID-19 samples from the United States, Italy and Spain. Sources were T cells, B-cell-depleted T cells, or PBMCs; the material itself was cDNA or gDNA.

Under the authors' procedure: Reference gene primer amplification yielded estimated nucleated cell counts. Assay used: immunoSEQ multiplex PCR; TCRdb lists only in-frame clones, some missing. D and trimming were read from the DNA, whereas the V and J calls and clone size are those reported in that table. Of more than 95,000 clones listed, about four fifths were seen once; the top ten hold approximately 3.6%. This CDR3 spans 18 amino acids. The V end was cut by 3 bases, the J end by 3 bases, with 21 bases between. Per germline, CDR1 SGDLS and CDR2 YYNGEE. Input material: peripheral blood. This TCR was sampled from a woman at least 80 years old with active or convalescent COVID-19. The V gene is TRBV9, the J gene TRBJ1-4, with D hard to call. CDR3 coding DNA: TGTGCCAGCAGCGCCCGCCTAGGAGGGAGCGAGGCTAATGAAAAACTGTTTTTT. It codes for CASSARLGGSEANEKLFF.